This T cell receptor beta chain was recovered during a study of blood T cell repertoires in COVID-19. Trimming stripped 6 bases from V and 4 bases from J, with 13 bases between. The CDR3 contains 15 residues. CDR1 LNHDA and CDR2 SQIVND come from the germline V gene (reference sequence). In the original analysis: Reference gene primer amplification gave nucleated cell count estimates. This table comes from immunoSEQ multiplex PCR, and its TCRdb copy is limited to in-frame clones, with some not included. The V and J calls and clone size come from that table; D and trimming were worked out from the DNA. The data show fewer than 65,000 clones, 90% to 95% seen once.

Sequencing used peripheral blood. The chain carries TRBV19 and TRBJ1-6; a possible D gene is TRBD1 (6 bases). The clonotype comes from a man aged 45-65 years with acute or convalescent COVID-19. CDR3 sequence: CASSGQREYNSPLHF. CDR3 coding DNA: TGTGCCAGTAGCGGACAGCGAGAGTATAATTCACCCCTCCACTTT.